This T cell receptor (beta chain) was identified during a study of T-cell memory formation after mild COVID-19. The CDR3 consists of 17 residues. CDR1 and CDR2 from the germline V gene are SEHNR and FQNEAQ (reference sequence). The J segment lost 8 bases and the V segment lost 5 bases, leaving 15 bases of the junction unmatched. This clonotype showed up just a few times. The antigen remains undetermined. Via MiXCR, TCRdb re-called the 5' RACE reads, giving one row per CDR3 protein. Of around 370,000 distinct CDR3 sequences listed, approximately 21% are singletons. Findings and caveats of the study: Of the contracting clones, CD4+ ones lay mainly in CM and EM, and CD8+ ones in EMRA.

Sequences were obtained from PBMCs or a T cell subset sorted from them (not recorded which). The receptor comes from an adult woman who had mild COVID-19 (a few samples of this study predate the infection). Cell type and time point are not known. The chain couples TRBV7-9 to TRBJ1-2; 12 positions agree with TRBD1. The CDR3, as DNA: TGTGCCAGCAGCAATATCCCGGGACAGGGGGCGAGCGAAGGCTACACCTTC. The encoded protein is CASSNIPGQGASEGYTF.